The rows below give T cell receptor beta chains drawn from one sample of a study of OX40 agonist ivuxolimab in advanced cancers. Using immunoSEQ multiplex PCR, the repertoire was profiled, and TCRdb retains in-frame clones only, with some absent. The table includes some 51,000 clones, around 90% detected once. The sequences come from CD4+ or CD8+ T cells sorted from blood, collected in a trial of the OX40 agonist ivuxolimab. These receptors all come from an adult with an advanced solid tumor such as melanoma, head and neck, liver or kidney cancer. CDR3s include the opening cysteine and the closing phenylalanine or tryptophan.

CASSDPQGMGLMNTEAFF	TRBV9	TRBJ1-1
CASSPPGTDGYEQYF	TRBV28	TRBJ2-7
CASSVGQAGNTEAFF	TRBV9	TRBJ1-1
CASSELDTQYF	TRBV6-1	TRBJ2-3
CASKGLAEDEQFF	TRBV4-3	TRBJ2-1
CASSLSQGESWGQPQHF	TRBV5-8	TRBJ1-5
CASSLGGQPGNTIYF	TRBV13	TRBJ1-3
CASSLSGTPNTEAFF	TRBV27	TRBJ1-1
CASSLTGQERFHF	TRBV28	TRBJ1-6
CSVEAGGSDIQYF	TRBV29-1	TRBJ2-4
CASSSGTGDYEQYF	TRBV13	TRBJ2-7
CATRDTQLANEKLFF	TRBV28	TRBJ1-4
CALTEGRGLKKLFF	TRBV30	TRBJ1-4
CASSMEQPYEQYF	TRBV19	TRBJ2-7
CASSYWGELNTEAFF	TRBV6-5	TRBJ1-1
CAITPGGGANYNEQFF	TRBV10-3	TRBJ2-1
CASSEAFTGEDEKLFF	TRBV2	TRBJ1-4
CASNILEGGRKTQYF	TRBV5-8	TRBJ2-5
CASRETGGGDEQYF	TRBV28	TRBJ2-7
CASSTGQDQETQYF	TRBV6-5	TRBJ2-5
CAWTFWTGGGNEQFF	TRBV30	TRBJ2-1
CASSRRDFLYEAFF	TRBV6-5	TRBJ1-1
CASSLSGTRNNSPLHF	TRBV13	TRBJ1-6
CASSSVGELFF	TRBV7-2	TRBJ2-2
CASSPLEQGQSEQYF	TRBV4-1	TRBJ2-7
CATSPRTGPYEQYF	TRBV15	TRBJ2-7
CASSQESNQPQHF	TRBV4-2	TRBJ1-5
CASSSSSGGASEQFF	TRBV27	TRBJ2-1
CASSERVGVNEQFF	TRBV25-1	TRBJ2-1
CATSRGGIGTGDVFEKLFF	TRBV15	TRBJ1-4
CASTRGLASYNEQFF	TRBV4-1	TRBJ2-1
CASSVGDRPYNEQFF	TRBV9	TRBJ2-1
CASSSLPQDTEAFF	TRBV27	TRBJ1-1
CASSSGLGYTF	TRBV7-6	TRBJ1-2
CASSGTGTGAAEAFF	TRBV10-1	TRBJ1-1
CASSLDGSYNEQFF	TRBV28	TRBJ2-1
CASSLDASSYEQYF	TRBV7-7	TRBJ2-7
CASSLGDYEQYF	TRBV7-9	TRBJ2-7
CASSIVPGEQYF	TRBV19	TRBJ2-7
CASSQGGVSQYF	TRBV7-2	TRBJ2-5
CASSPGRAEQYF	TRBV6-5	TRBJ2-7
CASSQPGIDGYTF	TRBV4-1	TRBJ1-2
CASSTGTSYEQYF	TRBV5-6	TRBJ2-7
CASSYIFAGNTEAFF	TRBV6-6	TRBJ1-1
CASSIPRGGNSYNEQFF	TRBV9	TRBJ2-1
CASSPSEGMAGMLQETQYF	TRBV7-9	TRBJ2-5